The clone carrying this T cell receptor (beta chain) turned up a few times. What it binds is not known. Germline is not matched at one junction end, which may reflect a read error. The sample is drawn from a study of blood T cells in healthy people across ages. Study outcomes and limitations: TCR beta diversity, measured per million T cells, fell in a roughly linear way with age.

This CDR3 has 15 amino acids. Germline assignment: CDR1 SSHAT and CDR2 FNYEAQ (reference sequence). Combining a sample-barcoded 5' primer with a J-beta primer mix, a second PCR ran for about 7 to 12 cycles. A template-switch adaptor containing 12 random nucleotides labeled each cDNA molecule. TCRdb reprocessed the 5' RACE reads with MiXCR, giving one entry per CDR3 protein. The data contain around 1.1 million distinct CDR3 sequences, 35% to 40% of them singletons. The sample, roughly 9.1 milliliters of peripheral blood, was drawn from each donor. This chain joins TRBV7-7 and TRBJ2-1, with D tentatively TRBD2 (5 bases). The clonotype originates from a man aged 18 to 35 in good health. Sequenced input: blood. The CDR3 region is CASSPNLDSGDEQFF. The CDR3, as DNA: TGTGCTAGCAGCCCCAATCTAGATTCCGGGGATGAGCAGTTCTTC.